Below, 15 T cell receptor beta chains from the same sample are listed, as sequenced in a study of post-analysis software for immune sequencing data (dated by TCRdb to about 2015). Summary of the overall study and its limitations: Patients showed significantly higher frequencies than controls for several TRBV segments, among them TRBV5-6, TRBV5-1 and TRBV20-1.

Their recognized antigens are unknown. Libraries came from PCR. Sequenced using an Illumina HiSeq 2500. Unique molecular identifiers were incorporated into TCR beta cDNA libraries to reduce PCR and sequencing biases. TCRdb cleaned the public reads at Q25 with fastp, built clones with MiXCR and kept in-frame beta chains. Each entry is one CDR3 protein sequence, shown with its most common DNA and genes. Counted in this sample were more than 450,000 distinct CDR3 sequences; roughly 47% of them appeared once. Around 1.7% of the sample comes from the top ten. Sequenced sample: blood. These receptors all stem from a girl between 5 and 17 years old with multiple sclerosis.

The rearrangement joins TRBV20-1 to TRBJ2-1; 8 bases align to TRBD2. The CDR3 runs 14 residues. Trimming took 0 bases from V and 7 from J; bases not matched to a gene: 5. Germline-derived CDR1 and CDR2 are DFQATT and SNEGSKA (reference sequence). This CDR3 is CSAREGTRGNEQFF. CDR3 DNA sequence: TGCAGTGCTAGAGAAGGGACTAGAGGGAATGAGCAGTTCTTC.

The CDR3 protein is CASSQDFVPGRPAEAFF. In DNA form, the CDR3 reads TGCGCCAGCAGCCAAGATTTTGTCCCGGGACGGCCAGCTGAAGCTTTCTTT. The chain has TRBV4-1 and TRBJ1-1, with a weak D call TRBD1 (5 bases). V gave up 0 bases and J gave up 6 bases, with 20 bases separating them. The CDR3 sequence is 17 residues long. CDR1 is MGHRA, CDR2 YSYEKL, per germline.

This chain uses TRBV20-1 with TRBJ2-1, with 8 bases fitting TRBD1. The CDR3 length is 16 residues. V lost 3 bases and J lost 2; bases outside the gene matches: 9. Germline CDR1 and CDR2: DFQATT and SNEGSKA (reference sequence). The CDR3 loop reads CSASDGGTGAYNEQFF. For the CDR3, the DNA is TGCAGTGCTAGCGATGGTGGGACAGGAGCCTACAATGAGCAGTTCTTC.

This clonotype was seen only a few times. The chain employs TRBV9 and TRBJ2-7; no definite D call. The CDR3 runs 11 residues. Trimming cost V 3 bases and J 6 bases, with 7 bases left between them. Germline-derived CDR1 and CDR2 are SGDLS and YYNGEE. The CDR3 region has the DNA TGTGCCAGCAGCGCCCTTCTCGAGCAGTACTTC. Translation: CASSALLEQYF.

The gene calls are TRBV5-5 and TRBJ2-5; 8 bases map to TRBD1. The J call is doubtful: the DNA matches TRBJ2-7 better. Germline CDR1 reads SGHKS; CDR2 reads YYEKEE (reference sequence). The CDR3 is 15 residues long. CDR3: CASSRIGTGVHEQYF. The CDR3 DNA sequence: TGTGCCAGCAGCCGGATCGGGACAGGTGTCCACGAGCAGTACTTC.

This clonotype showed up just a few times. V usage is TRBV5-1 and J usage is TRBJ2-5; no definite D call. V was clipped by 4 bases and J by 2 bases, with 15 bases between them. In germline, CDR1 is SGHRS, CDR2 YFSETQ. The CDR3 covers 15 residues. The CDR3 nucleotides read TGCGCCAGCAGCCTCCTAGGCCATAGGCAAGAGACCCAGTACTTC. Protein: CASSLLGHRQETQYF.

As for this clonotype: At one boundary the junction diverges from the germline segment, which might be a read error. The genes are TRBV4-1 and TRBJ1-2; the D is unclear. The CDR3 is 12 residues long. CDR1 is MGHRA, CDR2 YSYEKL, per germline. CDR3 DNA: TGCGCCTGCAGCCAATATTCCGGGGGCTACACCTTC. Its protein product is CACSQYSGGYTF.

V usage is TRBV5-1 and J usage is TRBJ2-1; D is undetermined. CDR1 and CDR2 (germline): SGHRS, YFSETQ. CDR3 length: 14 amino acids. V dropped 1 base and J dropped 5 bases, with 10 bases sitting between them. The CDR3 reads CASSLQLIDNEQFF. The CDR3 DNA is TGCGCCAGCAGCTTGCAACTGATCGACAATGAGCAGTTCTTC.

CDR3 sequence: CASSRMGTSTGELFF. The CDR3 DNA reads as TGTGCCAGCAGCCGTATGGGGACGAGCACCGGGGAGCTGTTTTTT. The chain couples TRBV6-6 to TRBJ2-2, with D perhaps given as TRBD1 or TRBD2 (5 bases each). Deletions cut 6 bases from V and 4 bases from J, with 15 bases between. In germline, CDR1 is MNHNY, CDR2 SVGAGI (reference sequence). The CDR3 runs to 15 residues.

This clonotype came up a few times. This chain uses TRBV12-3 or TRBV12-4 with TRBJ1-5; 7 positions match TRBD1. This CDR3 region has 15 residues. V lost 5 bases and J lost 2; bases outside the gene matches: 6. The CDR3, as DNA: TGTGCCAGCAGTATCTACAGGGGAGGCAATCAGCCCCAGCATTTT. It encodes CASSIYRGGNQPQHF.

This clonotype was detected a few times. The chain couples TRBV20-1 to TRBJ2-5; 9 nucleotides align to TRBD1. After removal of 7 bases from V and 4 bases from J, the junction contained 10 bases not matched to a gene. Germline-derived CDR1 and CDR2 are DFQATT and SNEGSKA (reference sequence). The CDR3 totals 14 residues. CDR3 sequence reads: CSGGQGGSGETQYF. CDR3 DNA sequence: TGCAGTGGGGGACAGGGAGGAAGCGGAGAGACCCAGTACTTC.

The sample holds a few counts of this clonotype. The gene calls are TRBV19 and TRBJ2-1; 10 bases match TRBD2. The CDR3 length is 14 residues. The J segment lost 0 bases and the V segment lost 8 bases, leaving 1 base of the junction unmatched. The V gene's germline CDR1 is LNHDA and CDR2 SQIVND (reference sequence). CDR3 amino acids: CASVAGGSYNEQFF. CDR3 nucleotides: TGTGCCAGTGTAGCGGGGGGCTCCTACAATGAGCAGTTCTTC.

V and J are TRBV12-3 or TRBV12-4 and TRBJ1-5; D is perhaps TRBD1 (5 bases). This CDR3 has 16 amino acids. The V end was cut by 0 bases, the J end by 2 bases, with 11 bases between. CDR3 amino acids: CASSLAPGAGNQPQHF. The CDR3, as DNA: TGTGCCAGCAGTTTAGCCCCCGGGGCCGGCAATCAGCCCCAGCATTTT.

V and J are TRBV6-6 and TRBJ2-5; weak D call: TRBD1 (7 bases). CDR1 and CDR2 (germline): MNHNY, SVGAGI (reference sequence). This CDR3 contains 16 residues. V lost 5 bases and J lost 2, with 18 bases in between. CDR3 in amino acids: CASSPGGQLLQETQYF. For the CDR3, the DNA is TGTGCCAGCAGTCCCGGGGGACAGCTACTTCAAGAGACCCAGTACTTC.

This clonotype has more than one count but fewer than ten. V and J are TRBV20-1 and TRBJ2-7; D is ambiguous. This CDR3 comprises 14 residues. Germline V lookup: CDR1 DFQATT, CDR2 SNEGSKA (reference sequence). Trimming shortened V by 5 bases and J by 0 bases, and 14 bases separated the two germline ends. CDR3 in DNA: TGCAGTGCTGCCGCGACTTCAAGCTCCTACGAGCAGTACTTC. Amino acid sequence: CSAAATSSSYEQYF.